Sequencing of this T cell receptor beta chain was carried out in a study of identifying expanded T cells in peripheral blood. General study findings and limits: Clone count variance between approximately two-week samples rose with total template count.

TCRdb keeps only in-frame clones here, not all; method: immunoSEQ multiplex PCR. The data hold fewer than 130,000 clones, with 80% to 90% observed a single time. This clone was picked up a small number of times. Its target is not known. Trimming cost V 0 bases and J 2 bases, with 11 bases left between them. Per germline, CDR1 MNHEY and CDR2 SVGAGI. The CDR3 totals 15 residues. Sequenced: blood. The source of this sequence is a person aged 18 to 75 in good health. V gene TRBV6-5 combines with J gene TRBJ2-7, with D perhaps given as TRBD1 or TRBD2 (5 bases each). CDR3: CASSYSGDGTYEQYF. The CDR3 nucleotides read TGTGCCAGCAGTTACTCCGGGGACGGCACCTACGAGCAGTACTTC.